Listed below are T cell receptor beta chains from one sample, sequenced in a study of shared clonotypes between healthy human individuals. The repertoire was sequenced with immunoSEQ multiplex PCR; TCRdb's copy has only in-frame clones and lacks some. The sample has about 1.5 million clones, around 98% seen once; the top ten hold roughly 0.4%. Material for sequencing was naive CD4+ T cells sorted from blood. The receptors come from a man aged 25-45 years in good health. Both conserved end residues are part of each CDR3. D genes are given only for firm matches. A clone size is listed for some rows: how often the clone was seen (once, few, many), or a class if it is expanded.

DNA,CDR3,V,size,D,J
TGTGCCAGCAGCCCATACCAGGGAGTGTCTTGGGAGACCCAGTACTTC,CASSPYQGVSWETQYF,TRBV7-9,-,-,TRBJ2-5
TGTGCCAGCAGTGACTACTCAAGGGGACAGGGCGGTGGCTACACCTTC,CASSDYSRGQGGGYTF,TRBV6-4,-,TRBD1,TRBJ1-2
TGTGCCAGCAGCTTGTGGAGGGGACGGAACACCGGGGAGCTGTTTTTT,CASSLWRGRNTGELFF,TRBV5-8,-,-,TRBJ2-2
TGTGCCAGCAGCGTTAACAGACAAGAGACCCAGTACTTC,CASSVNRQETQYF,TRBV9,-,-,TRBJ2-5
TGTGCCAGCAGCTTAGCCGGGACAAGACCTAGCACAGATACGCAGTATTTT,CASSLAGTRPSTDTQYF,TRBV7-8,-,-,TRBJ2-3
TGTGCCAGCGTTGGGGAGGGCAATCAGCCCCAGCATTTT,CASVGEGNQPQHF,TRBV2,-,-,TRBJ1-5
TGTGCCAGCAGCTCCGACAGGGCAGGCTACGAGCAGTACTTC,CASSSDRAGYEQYF,TRBV6-1,-,TRBD1,TRBJ2-7
TGTGCCAGCAGTTTATCTGACAGGGATGGCGGCTACACCTTC,CASSLSDRDGGYTF,TRBV28,-,TRBD1,TRBJ1-2
TGTGCCAGCAGCCAGAGGGACAGGTGGGATATCAATGAGCAGTTCTTC,CASSQRDRWDINEQFF,TRBV14,-,TRBD1,TRBJ2-1
TGTGCCAGCAGTTTCTCCGAACTGAACACTGAAGCTTTCTTT,CASSFSELNTEAFF,TRBV28,-,-,TRBJ1-1
TGTGCCAGCAGCGTAACCGGGACGGAGTCTGTGGGGCAGTACTTC,CASSVTGTESVGQYF,TRBV11-2,-,-,TRBJ2-7
TGTGCCATCAGTGATGGGTCCATGGAGACCCAGTACTTC,CAISDGSMETQYF,TRBV10-3,-,-,TRBJ2-5
TGTGCCAGCAGTGTGCTAGCGGGAGGACGTAGTGAGCAGTTCTTC,CASSVLAGGRSEQFF,TRBV6-1,-,TRBD2,TRBJ2-1
TGCGCCAGCAGTCGGGCCTCAGGAGGGGGTTCCTACGAGCAGTACTTC,CASSRASGGGSYEQYF,TRBV5-1,-,-,TRBJ2-7
TGTGCCAGCAGCCCCGCGGGACAGGTGAACACTGAAGCTTTCTTT,CASSPAGQVNTEAFF,TRBV9,-,TRBD1,TRBJ1-1
TGTGCCAGCAGTTACATAGCGGGAGTTTACGACAATGAGCAGTTCTTC,CASSYIAGVYDNEQFF,TRBV6-5,-,TRBD2,TRBJ2-1
TGTGCCAGCAGCCAACGTATAGCCACTCTATCCTACGAGCAGTACTTC,CASSQRIATLSYEQYF,TRBV11-2,-,-,TRBJ2-7
TGCAGCGCACAAAGGGGACTAGCGGGTTCCGGGGAGCTGTTTTTT,CSAQRGLAGSGELFF,TRBV29-1,-,TRBD2,TRBJ2-2
TGTGCCAGCAGCTCCCCCCCACGGGCCCAGCATTTT,CASSSPPRAQHF,TRBV7-2,-,-,TRBJ1-5
TGTGCCAGCAGCCCCGTTAGAACCCTCCGTTCTGGAAACACCATATATTTT,CASSPVRTLRSGNTIYF,TRBV5-5,-,-,TRBJ1-3
TGTGCCAGCAGCGTTACTAGCGGGAACCCTGAGCAGTTCTTC,CASSVTSGNPEQFF,TRBV9,-,TRBD2,TRBJ2-1
TGTGCCAGTAGCTCCAGAAGAGGGATTAGCGGGAGTTTCGAGACCCAGTACTTC,CASSSRRGISGSFETQYF,TRBV19,-,TRBD2,TRBJ2-5
TGTGCCAGCAGCGACCGGGGGCGTCTCTCCTCTGGAAACACCATATATTTT,CASSDRGRLSSGNTIYF,TRBV4-2,-,-,TRBJ1-3
TGTGCCAGCAGGCCCCAGCGGGGAAACACCGGGGAGCTGTTTTTT,CASRPQRGNTGELFF,TRBV28,-,TRBD2,TRBJ2-2
TGCAGCGTTGCCCCACAGGGGGCGGCGGGGCAGACCCAGTACTTC,CSVAPQGAAGQTQYF,TRBV29-1,-,TRBD1,TRBJ2-5
TGTGCCAGCAGAGGAGTGGGGGAAGCCTACGAGCAGTACTTC,CASRGVGEAYEQYF,TRBV6-5,-,-,TRBJ2-7
TGTGCCAGCACCGGACACGAAGAGAACACTGAAGCTTTCTTT,CASTGHEENTEAFF,TRBV6-6,-,-,TRBJ1-1
TGTGCCAGTAACCCAGGTTTACTAGCGGGAGTGAGGACCCAGTACTTC,CASNPGLLAGVRTQYF,TRBV19,-,TRBD2,TRBJ2-5
TGTGCCAGCAGTTACTCACAGGTTATGGCGAAAGATACGCAGTATTTT,CASSYSQVMAKDTQYF,TRBV6-5,-,-,TRBJ2-3
TGTGCCAGCAGCCGGGAGGGCTACGAGCAGTACTTC,CASSREGYEQYF,TRBV7-2,-,TRBD2,TRBJ2-7
TGTGCCAGCTCACCCGCCCGGTGGGGCTCCTACAATGAGCAGTTCTTC,CASSPARWGSYNEQFF,TRBV18,-,-,TRBJ2-1
TGCGCCAGCAGCTTGAGGGGCGGGACCTACGAGCAGTACTTC,CASSLRGGTYEQYF,TRBV5-1,-,-,TRBJ2-7
TGCGCCAGCAGCTTGGTCGGTGCGGGAGGGGCCGGAGAGACCCAGTACTTC,CASSLVGAGGAGETQYF,TRBV5-1,-,TRBD2,TRBJ2-5
TGTGCCAGCAGCTTGTGGGTACAGGGTATGAAGTACGAGCAGTACTTC,CASSLWVQGMKYEQYF,TRBV5-5,-,-,TRBJ2-7
TGCGCCAGCAGCCAAGGAGCAACGGGACTCAGGGGTGAGCAGTTCTTC,CASSQGATGLRGEQFF,TRBV4-1,-,-,TRBJ2-1
TGTGCCAGCAGCCTGGGGACCGATCAGCCCCAGCATTTT,CASSLGTDQPQHF,TRBV7-9,-,-,TRBJ1-5
TGTGCCAGCAGCCCGGGACAGTCCTCCTACAATGAGCAGTTCTTC,CASSPGQSSYNEQFF,TRBV5-4,-,TRBD1,TRBJ2-1
TGTGCCAGCAGCTTGGTTTCCCGCAGGGGCTCCTACAATGAGCAGTTCTTC,CASSLVSRRGSYNEQFF,TRBV5-4,-,-,TRBJ2-1
TGCGCCAGCAGCTTGGAGGCACAGGGGGCAGGCGAGCAGTACTTC,CASSLEAQGAGEQYF,TRBV5-1,once,TRBD1,TRBJ2-7
TGTGCCAGCAGCTCGGGGACAGGGGCCCTCAATGAGCAGTTCTTC,CASSSGTGALNEQFF,TRBV5-4,-,TRBD1,TRBJ2-1
TGTGCCAGCAGCCCTGGACAGGGTGTTTCCTACGAGCAGTACTTC,CASSPGQGVSYEQYF,TRBV11-2,-,TRBD1,TRBJ2-7
TGTGCCAGCAGTTCGAGGAACTACAATGAGCAGTTCTTC,CASSSRNYNEQFF,TRBV28,-,-,TRBJ2-1
TGTGCCAGCAGCGTAGAGGTCGCAGATACGCAGTATTTT,CASSVEVADTQYF,TRBV9,-,-,TRBJ2-3
TGCGCCAGCAGCCCGCCTTCGTGGGAGCAGTACTTC,CASSPPSWEQYF,TRBV5-1,-,-,TRBJ2-7
TGCGCCAGCAGCTTGGGAGGGAGAGGACGCGAGCAGTACTTC,CASSLGGRGREQYF,TRBV5-1,-,-,TRBJ2-7